This T cell receptor (beta chain) was identified in a study of shared clonotypes between healthy human individuals (TCRdb year 2020). With regard to the full study: The cohort included three men and a couple of women between 18 and 49 years of age. For each donor, CD4 naive and CD4 memory were each given three plates, CD8 naive was given two plates, and CD8 memory was given one plate. The study deeply sequenced blood TCR repertoires of several healthy adults to estimate repertoire size and the extent of clonotype sharing between individuals. Libraries were prepared and TCR repertoires were sequenced by different laboratories using diverse techniques, in order to increase sequencing depth and limit assay-specific biases. Leukapheresis yielded between about 0.8 and 9.5 billion PBMCs per donor.

The CDR3, from cysteine to phenylalanine, totals 15 residues. The sequence is cut down to CDR3 DNA, 45 bases in frame from base 1. Trimming at the junction amounts to 7 bases on V and 0 bases on J, and the germline ends lie 16 bases apart. In the germline V gene, CDR1 corresponds to SQVTM and CDR2 to ANQGSEA. Beyond this particular receptor, the publication reports: Larger estimated clonotype richness was generally found for naive subsets than for memory subsets. The genetic and exposure-history diversity represented was limited by the small number of donors. Pairwise subsampling indicated that sequencing depth was expected to affect the degree of clonotype sharing among donors. Sampling was limited to blood, and TCR repertoires in tissue likely differ from TCR repertoires in blood. Compared with non-shared clonotypes, the clonotypes found in all four sorted-subset donors had higher generation probabilities. Even with the large sequencing depth, rarefaction of the sorted-subset datasets indicated that sequencing was incomplete. Sharing across four donors was observed for roughly 5.4% of naive CD4, less than 4% of naive CD8, over 2% of memory CD4, and around 0.4% of memory CD8 clonotypes.

Concerning this clone itself: The target of this receptor is not known. Per-base qualities were not stored, and no clone one base away is much larger.

Using the deep immunoSEQ assay, TCR CDR3 regions were amplified from genomic DNA by multiplex PCR. For each cell subset, the extracted genomic DNA was distributed evenly across all wells of several immunoSEQ 96-well plates, and each plate served as one replicate. For sorted subsets, roughly 0.2 ug genomic DNA, equal to tens of thousands of T cell genomes, was loaded into each replicate PCR. Purified libraries were measured with a Qubit 3.0 fluorometer, size-checked on a Bioanalyzer 2100, and measured again with the KAPA Library Quantification kit. A separate single-read 150-cycle Illumina NextSeq 550 flow cell was used to sequence each immunoSEQ 96-well plate. Concerning the study's data processing: Because only junctional sequences without quality scores were contained in the immunoSEQ output, filtering matching that applied to full-length reads could not be performed. To assign V/J genes and CDR3, sequences were annotated using PyIR, a Python wrapper for IgBLAST v1.9, with IMGT germline references. Any read was removed if the V/J assignment was weak (E-value above 1e-6), the CDR3 was missing, or the read contained stop codons, out-of-frame junctions, or ambiguous translated residues. A V3J clonotype was defined by an identical inferred V gene, J gene, and CDR3 amino acid sequence. Percentage overlap between repertoires was computed as shared unique clonotypes divided by the size of the smaller repertoire. Repertoire richness was assessed with RTK rarefaction, the Chao1 estimator, and Recon v2.1 estimates of unobserved clonotypes. Generation probabilities were computed with OLGA for all TCRbeta clonotypes obtained by the gDNA method from a handful of donors. TCRdb took this table from immuneACCESS and kept in-frame rearrangements with V and J called. Such tables lack part of the clones; where checked against another copy, unresolved V genes explain under half of the gap, and the rest is unexplained. The V and J calls and clone size were taken over from that table, and D and trimming were inferred from the DNA. Here the sample has over 2 million clones; 85% to 95% occur a single time. Of the sample, about 0.41% falls within the top ten clones.

The donors were healthy, HIV-negative adults with no recently reported acute infections or vaccinations. All donors were Caucasian adults living in Nashville, Tennessee, USA. Magnetic negative selection was used to enrich CD4+ T cells, after which naive cells were positively selected on CD45RA and the negative fraction became the memory subset. Blood was obtained by leukapheresis, after which PBMCs were separated by Ficoll-Histopaque density gradient centrifugation and cryopreserved in liquid nitrogen vapor phase. Analytical flow cytometry was used to check the purity and quantity of every magnetically sorted T cell population. From each sorted fraction, genomic DNA was isolated and quantified by UV absorbance on a Nanodrop 2000c.

The TCR originated in a man between 18 and 35 years old in good health. Some clones in this sample may be carry-over from other donors' samples. Sample: naive CD4+ T cells from PBMCs. The cell subset or site label, as the study defines it: CD45RA+ positively selected. Recombination connected TRBV29-1 to TRBJ2-1; TRBD2 is possibly the D segment (5 matching bases). CDR3 loop: CSALGTSLSYNEQFF. The DNA sequence is as follows: TGCAGCGCCCTGGGCACTAGTCTCTCCTACAATGAGCAGTTCTTC.